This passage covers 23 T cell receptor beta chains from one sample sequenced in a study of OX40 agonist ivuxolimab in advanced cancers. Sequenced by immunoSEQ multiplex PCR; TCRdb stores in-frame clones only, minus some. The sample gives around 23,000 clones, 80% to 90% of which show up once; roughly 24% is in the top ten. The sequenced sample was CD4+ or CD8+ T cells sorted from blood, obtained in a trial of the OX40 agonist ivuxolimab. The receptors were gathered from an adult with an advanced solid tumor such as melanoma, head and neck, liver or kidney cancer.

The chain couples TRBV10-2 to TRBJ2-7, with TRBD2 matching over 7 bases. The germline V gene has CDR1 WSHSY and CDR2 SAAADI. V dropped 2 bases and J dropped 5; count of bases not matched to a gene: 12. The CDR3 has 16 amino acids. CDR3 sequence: CASSEGGLAVVDEQYF. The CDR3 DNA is TGCGCCAGCAGTGAGGGTGGGCTAGCGGTGGTCGACGAGCAGTACTTC.

In DNA, the CDR3 is TGTGCCAGAGGGGGTACTAGCCCTTACGAGCAGTACTTC. Protein product: CARGGTSPYEQYF. The V gene is TRBV2, the J gene TRBJ2-7; tentatively, D is TRBD1 or TRBD2 (6 bases each). CDR1 is SNHLY, CDR2 FYNNEI, per germline. This CDR3 is built from 13 residues. V was clipped by 9 bases and J by 4 bases, with 16 bases between them.

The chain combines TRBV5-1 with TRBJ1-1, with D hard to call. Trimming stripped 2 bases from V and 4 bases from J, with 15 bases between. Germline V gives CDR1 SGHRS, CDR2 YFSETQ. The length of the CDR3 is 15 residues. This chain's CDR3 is CASSFHSSGSTEAFF. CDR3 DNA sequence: TGCGCCAGCAGCTTTCACAGTTCAGGATCCACTGAAGCTTTCTTT.

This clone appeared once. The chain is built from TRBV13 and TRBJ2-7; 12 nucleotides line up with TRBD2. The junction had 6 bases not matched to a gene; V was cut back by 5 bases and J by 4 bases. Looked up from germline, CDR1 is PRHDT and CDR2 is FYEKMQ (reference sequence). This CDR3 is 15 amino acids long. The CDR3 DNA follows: TGTGCCAGCAGCACTGGGACTAGCGGGTATTACGAGCAGTACTTC. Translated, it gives CASSTGTSGYYEQYF.

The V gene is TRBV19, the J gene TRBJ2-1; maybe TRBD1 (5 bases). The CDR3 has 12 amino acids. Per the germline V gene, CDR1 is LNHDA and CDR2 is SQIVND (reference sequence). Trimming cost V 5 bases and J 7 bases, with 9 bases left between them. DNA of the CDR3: TGTGCCAGTAGTTCCCCAGGGAATGAGCAGTTCTTC. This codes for CASSSPGNEQFF.

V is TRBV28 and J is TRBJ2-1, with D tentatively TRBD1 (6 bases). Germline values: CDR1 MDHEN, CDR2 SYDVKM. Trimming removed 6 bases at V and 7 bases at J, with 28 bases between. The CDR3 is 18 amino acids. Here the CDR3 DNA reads TGTGCCAGCAGGGCAGGGGAGTTCTTTAAGTATACAGGGAATGAGCAGTTCTTC. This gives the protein CASRAGEFFKYTGNEQFF.

CDR3 DNA: TGTGCCAGCAGGTCAGGACTTGGCGACGAGCAGTACTTC. The encoded protein is CASRSGLGDEQYF. The V and J genes are TRBV28 and TRBJ2-7; D might be TRBD2 (5 bases). Germline V gene sequence: CDR1 MDHEN, CDR2 SYDVKM. Deletions cut 6 bases from V and 5 bases from J, with 14 bases between. The length of the CDR3 is 13 residues. The full variable domain, in which reference TRBV28 and TRBJ2-7 provide the parts outside the CDR3, is DVKVTQSSRYLVKRTGEKVFLECVQDMDHENMFWYRQDPGLGLRLIYFSYDVKMKEKGDIPEGYSVSREKKERFSLILESASTNQTSMYLCASRSGLGDEQYFGPGTRLTVT.

In DNA form, the CDR3 reads TGTGCAGCAGGAAAAACGGGGTCCTACGAGCAGTACTTC. Translating gives CAAGKTGSYEQYF. The rearrangement joins TRBV2 to TRBJ2-7; perhaps TRBD2 as D (5 bases). This CDR3 is built from 13 residues. Germline CDR1 and CDR2: SNHLY and FYNNEI.

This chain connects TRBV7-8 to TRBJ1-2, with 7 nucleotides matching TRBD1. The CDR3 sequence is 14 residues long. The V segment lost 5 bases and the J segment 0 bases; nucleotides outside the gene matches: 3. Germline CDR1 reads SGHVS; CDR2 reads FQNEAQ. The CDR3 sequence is CASSADRSNYGYTF. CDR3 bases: TGTGCCAGCAGCGCGGACAGGTCTAACTATGGCTACACCTTC.

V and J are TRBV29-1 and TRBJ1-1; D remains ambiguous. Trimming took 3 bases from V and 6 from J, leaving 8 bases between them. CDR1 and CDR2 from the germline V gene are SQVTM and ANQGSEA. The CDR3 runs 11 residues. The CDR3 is CSVDLGAEAFF. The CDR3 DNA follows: TGCAGCGTTGACTTAGGAGCTGAAGCTTTCTTT.

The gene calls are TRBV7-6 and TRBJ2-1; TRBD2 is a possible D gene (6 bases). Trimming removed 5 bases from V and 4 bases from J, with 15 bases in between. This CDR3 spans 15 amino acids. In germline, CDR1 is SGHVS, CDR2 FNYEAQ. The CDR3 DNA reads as TGTGCCAGCAGCCCTAGCGAAACGGGTTACAATGAGCAGTTCTTC. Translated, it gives CASSPSETGYNEQFF.

CDR3 residues: CASTPRQNNQPQHF. In DNA form, the CDR3 reads TGTGCCAGTACACCCCGACAGAACAATCAGCCCCAGCATTTT. This sequence joins TRBV19 and TRBJ1-5; tentative D call: TRBD1 (5 bases). From germline, CDR1 is LNHDA and CDR2 SQIVND (reference sequence). This CDR3 spans 14 amino acids. Trimming removed 7 bases from V and 3 bases from J, with 13 bases in between. The variable domain in full, completed from reference TRBV19 and TRBJ1-5, reads DGGITQSPKYLFRKEGQNVTLSCEQNLNHDAMYWYRQDPGQGLRLIYYSQIVNDFQKGDIAEGYSVSREKKESFPLTVTSAQKNPTAFYLCASTPRQNNQPQHFGDGTRLSIL.

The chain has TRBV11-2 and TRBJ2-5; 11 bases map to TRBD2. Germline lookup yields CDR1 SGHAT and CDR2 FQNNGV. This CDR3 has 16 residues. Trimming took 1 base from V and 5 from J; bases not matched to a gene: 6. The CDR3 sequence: CASSLGPLAGDETQYF. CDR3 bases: TGTGCCAGCAGCTTAGGACCACTAGCGGGGGATGAGACCCAGTACTTC.

The CDR3 DNA reads TGTGCCAGCAGCTTGGGGGTCTCCTACGAGCAGTACTTC. Its protein is CASSLGVSYEQYF. The chain employs TRBV5-4 and TRBJ2-7; no reliable D call. Germline loops: CDR1 SGHNT, CDR2 YYREEE (reference sequence). The CDR3 covers 13 residues. The V end was cut by 0 bases, the J end by 0 bases, with 4 bases between.

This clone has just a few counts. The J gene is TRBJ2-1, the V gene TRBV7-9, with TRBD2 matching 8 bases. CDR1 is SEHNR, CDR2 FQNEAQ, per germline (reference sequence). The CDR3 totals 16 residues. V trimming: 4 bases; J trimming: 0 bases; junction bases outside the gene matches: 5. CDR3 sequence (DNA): TGTGCCAGCAGCTCCTTAGCGGGGAGCTCCTACAATGAGCAGTTCTTC. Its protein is CASSSLAGSSYNEQFF.

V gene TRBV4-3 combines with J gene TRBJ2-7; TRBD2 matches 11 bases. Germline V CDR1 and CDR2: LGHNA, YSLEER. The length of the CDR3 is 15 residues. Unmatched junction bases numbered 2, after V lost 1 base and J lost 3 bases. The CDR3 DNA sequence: TGCGCCAGCAGCCAAGTGGGGACTAGCGGCTACGAGCAGTACTTC. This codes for CASSQVGTSGYEQYF.

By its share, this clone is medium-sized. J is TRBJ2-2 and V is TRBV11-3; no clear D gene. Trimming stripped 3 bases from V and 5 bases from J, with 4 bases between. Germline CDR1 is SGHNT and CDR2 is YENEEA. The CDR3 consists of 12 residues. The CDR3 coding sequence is TGTGCCAGCAGCTTTTTGACCGGGGAGCTGTTTTTT. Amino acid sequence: CASSFLTGELFF.

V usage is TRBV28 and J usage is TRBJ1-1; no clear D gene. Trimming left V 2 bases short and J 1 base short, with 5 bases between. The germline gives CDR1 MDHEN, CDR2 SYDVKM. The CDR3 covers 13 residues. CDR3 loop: CASSLMGNTEAFF. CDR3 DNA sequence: TGTGCCAGCAGTTTAATGGGGAACACTGAAGCTTTCTTT.

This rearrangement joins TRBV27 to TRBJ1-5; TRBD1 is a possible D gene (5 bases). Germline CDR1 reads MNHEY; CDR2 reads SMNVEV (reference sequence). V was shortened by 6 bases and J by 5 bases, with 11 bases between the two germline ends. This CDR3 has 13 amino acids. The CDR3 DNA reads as TGTGCCAGCAGCTGGGGGAGGGATCAGCCCCAGCATTTT. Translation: CASSWGRDQPQHF.

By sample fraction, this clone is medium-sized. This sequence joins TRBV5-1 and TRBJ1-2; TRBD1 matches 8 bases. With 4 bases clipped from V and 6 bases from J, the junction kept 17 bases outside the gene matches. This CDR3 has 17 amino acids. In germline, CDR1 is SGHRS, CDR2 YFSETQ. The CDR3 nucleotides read TGCGCCAGCAGCGCACCCCTTGACAGGGGCTACGAAGATGGCTACACCTTC. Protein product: CASSAPLDRGYEDGYTF.

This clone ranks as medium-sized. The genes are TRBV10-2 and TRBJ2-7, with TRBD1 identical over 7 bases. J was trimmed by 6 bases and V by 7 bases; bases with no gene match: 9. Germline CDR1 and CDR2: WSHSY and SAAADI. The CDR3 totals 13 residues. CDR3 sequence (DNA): TGCGCCAGCAAGAACCCACAGGGGAGCGAGCAGTACTTC. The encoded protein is CASKNPQGSEQYF.

In nucleotides, the CDR3 is TGTGCCAGCAGCCATAACTACGAGCAGTACTTC. The encoded protein is CASSHNYEQYF. The chain is built from TRBV27 and TRBJ2-7; D unclear. V lost 6 bases and J 3 bases, leaving 6 bases between the germline ends. The CDR3 loop spans 11 amino acids. CDR1 and CDR2 from the germline V gene are MNHEY and SMNVEV (reference sequence).

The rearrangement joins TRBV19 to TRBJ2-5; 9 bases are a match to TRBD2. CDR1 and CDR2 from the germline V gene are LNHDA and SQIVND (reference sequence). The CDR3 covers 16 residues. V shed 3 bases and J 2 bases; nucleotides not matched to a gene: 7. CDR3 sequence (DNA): TGTGCCAGTAGTATTATAAGCGGGGGGTTTCAAGAGACCCAGTACTTC. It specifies CASSIISGGFQETQYF.